The present T cell receptor beta chain was sequenced within a study of blood T cells in healthy people across ages. The CDR3 consists of 14 residues. For the second PCR, which ran for roughly 7 to 11 cycles, a sample-barcoded 5' primer and a J-beta primer mix were used. In TCRdb, the 5' RACE reads were re-called with MiXCR into one record per CDR3 protein. The sample shows about 1.5 million distinct CDR3 sequences, around 39% of them seen only once. Sample: blood. This chain links TRBV21-1 with TRBJ2-1; the table's D call, TRBD1, has no DNA check behind it. TRBV21-1 is annotated as a pseudogene. The source of this sequence is a woman between 18 and 29 years old in good health. For the CDR3, the DNA is TGTGCCGGCGAGGGGTTCCCAACTTTTAATGAGCAGTTCTTC. Translated: CAGEGFPTFNEQFF.